The clone carrying this T cell receptor beta chain was observed at least ten times. Its antigen is as yet unknown. Researchers attached unique molecular identifiers to individual cDNA molecules. TCRdb re-called the 5' RACE reads through MiXCR, storing one row per CDR3 protein. Counted here are 25,000 to 35,000 distinct CDR3 sequences, under 6% occurring once; the ten biggest clones make up roughly 22%. These data belong to a study of early T cells in non-severe SARS-CoV-2 infection. Findings of the study overall: In VDJdb matching, anti-spike CD8 responses were favored while private and CD4 specificities went missing.

The clonotype comes from an adult who was a healthcare worker with PCR-confirmed SARS-CoV-2 infection or an uninfected control (not recorded which). The material sequenced was whole blood.

As DNA, the CDR3 is TGTGCCAGCAGCCAAGTAGCACACCTCACCGGGGAGCTGTTTTTT. Its translation is CASSQVAHLTGELFF. The chain recombines TRBV3-1 with TRBJ2-2; D ambiguous. The CDR3 length is 15 residues. Germline V gene sequence: CDR1 LGHDT, CDR2 YNNKEL (reference sequence). V lost 1 base, J lost 4 bases, and 10 bases lay in between.